Sequencing of this T cell receptor (beta chain) was carried out in a study of radiotherapy plus CTLA-4 blockade in lung cancer. Overall study: Of the patients, about 17% showed objective responses and about 30% attained disease control. General study points: Best predicting response, reportedly, were early blood T cell clone dynamics, with interferon-beta. Radiotherapy plus ipilimumab was followed by expansion in blood of tumor-derived TCR clones.

On this clone: Its specificity is unknown.

Focal radiation plus CTLA-4 blockade with ipilimumab was given to patients with chemo-refractory metastatic non-small-cell lung cancer. Assay used: immunoSEQ multiplex PCR; TCRdb lists only in-frame clones, some missing. The sample has 14,000 to 15,000 clones; roughly 72% are singletons. The germline V gene has CDR1 SGHRS and CDR2 YFSETQ. This CDR3 has 18 residues. After removal of 0 bases from V and 4 bases from J, the junction contained 8 bases not matched to a gene. This clonotype was obtained from a human donor with non-small cell lung cancer whose response to radiotherapy plus ipilimumab could not be evaluated. Source: peripheral blood, taken from a patient treated with radiotherapy plus ipilimumab. The rearrangement joins TRBV5-1 to TRBJ2-6; 9 nucleotides match TRBD1. CDR3 residues: CASSLAGTGYSGANVLTF. The CDR3 DNA sequence: TGCGCCAGCAGCTTGGCAGGGACAGGGTACTCCGGGGCCAACGTCCTGACTTTC.